What follows are 5 T cell receptor beta chains derived from one specimen sequenced in a study of T cells after yellow fever vaccination. From the 5' RACE reads, TCRdb called clonotypes with MiXCR, one entry per CDR3 protein. The repertoire consists of 350,000 or so distinct CDR3 sequences, with roughly 8.6% occurring once and the leading ten covering roughly 15%. The material was PBMCs, obtained around 45 days after the first yellow fever vaccination. These receptors all stem from a man younger than 35 who received the YFV17D yellow fever vaccine.

This clonotype was recorded a few times. The chain couples TRBV5-6 to TRBJ1-2; D uncertain. Trimming shortened V by 4 bases and J by 6 bases, and 7 bases separated the two germline ends. Germline CDR1 reads SGHDT; CDR2 reads YYEEEE. The CDR3 covers 11 residues. The CDR3, as DNA: TGTGCCAGCAGCCTAAGGGATGGCTACACCTTC. As protein: CASSLRDGYTF.

This rearrangement joins TRBV5-1 to TRBJ1-1, with D possibly being TRBD1 (6 bases). The V gene's germline CDR1 is SGHRS and CDR2 YFSETQ. The CDR3 spans 14 residues. V lost 4 bases and J lost 0, with 10 bases in between. CDR3 nucleotide sequence: TGCGCCAGCAGCGTAACAGGGATGAACACTGAAGCTTTCTTT. It is translated as CASSVTGMNTEAFF.

This clonotype was seen many times. The chain recombines TRBV12-3 or TRBV12-4 with TRBJ2-1; 12 bases line up with TRBD2. The ends lost 4 bases at V and 2 bases at J; junction bases unmatched: 3. This CDR3 comprises 16 residues. The DNA for the CDR3 is TGTGCCAGCAGTTCTAGCGGGGGGGCCGCCTACAATGAGCAGTTCTTC. Its protein product is CASSSSGGAAYNEQFF.

This clonotype was detected once. The rearrangement joins TRBV15 to TRBJ1-1, with 10 bases aligning to TRBD1. Trimming took 1 base from V and 6 from J; bases not matched to a gene: 5. This CDR3 has 15 amino acids. Germline values: CDR1 LNHNV, CDR2 YYDKDF (reference sequence). The CDR3 sequence is CATSRVGQGIPEAFF. CDR3 DNA: TGTGCCACCAGCAGAGTGGGACAGGGGATCCCTGAAGCTTTCTTT.

This clonotype has just a few counts. J is TRBJ1-2 and V is TRBV5-5, with TRBD1 matching 7 bases. The CDR3 is 16 residues long. Germline CDR1 reads SGHKS; CDR2 reads YYEKEE (reference sequence). The junction had 10 bases not matched to a gene; V was cut back by 1 base and J by 4 bases. CDR3 sequence reads: CASSLYTGQRTYGYTF. DNA for the CDR3: TGTGCCAGCAGCTTGTATACGGGACAGCGAACCTATGGCTACACCTTC.